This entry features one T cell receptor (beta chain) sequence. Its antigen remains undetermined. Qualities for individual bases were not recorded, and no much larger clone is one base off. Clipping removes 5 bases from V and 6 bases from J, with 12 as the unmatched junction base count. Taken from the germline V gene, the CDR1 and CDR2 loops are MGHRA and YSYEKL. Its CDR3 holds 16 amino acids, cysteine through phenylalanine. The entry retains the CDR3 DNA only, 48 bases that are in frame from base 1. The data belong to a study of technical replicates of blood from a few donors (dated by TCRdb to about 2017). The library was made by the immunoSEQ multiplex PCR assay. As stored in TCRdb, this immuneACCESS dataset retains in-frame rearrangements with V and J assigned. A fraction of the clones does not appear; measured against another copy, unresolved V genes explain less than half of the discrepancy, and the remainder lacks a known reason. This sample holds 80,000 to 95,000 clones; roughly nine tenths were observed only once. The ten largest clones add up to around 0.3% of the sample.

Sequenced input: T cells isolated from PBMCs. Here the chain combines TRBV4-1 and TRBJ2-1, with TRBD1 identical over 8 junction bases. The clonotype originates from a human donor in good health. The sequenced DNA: TGCGCCAGCAGCTACGCCTCCGGGACAGGTAGCAATGAGCAGTTCTTC. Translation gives CASSYASGTGSNEQFF.